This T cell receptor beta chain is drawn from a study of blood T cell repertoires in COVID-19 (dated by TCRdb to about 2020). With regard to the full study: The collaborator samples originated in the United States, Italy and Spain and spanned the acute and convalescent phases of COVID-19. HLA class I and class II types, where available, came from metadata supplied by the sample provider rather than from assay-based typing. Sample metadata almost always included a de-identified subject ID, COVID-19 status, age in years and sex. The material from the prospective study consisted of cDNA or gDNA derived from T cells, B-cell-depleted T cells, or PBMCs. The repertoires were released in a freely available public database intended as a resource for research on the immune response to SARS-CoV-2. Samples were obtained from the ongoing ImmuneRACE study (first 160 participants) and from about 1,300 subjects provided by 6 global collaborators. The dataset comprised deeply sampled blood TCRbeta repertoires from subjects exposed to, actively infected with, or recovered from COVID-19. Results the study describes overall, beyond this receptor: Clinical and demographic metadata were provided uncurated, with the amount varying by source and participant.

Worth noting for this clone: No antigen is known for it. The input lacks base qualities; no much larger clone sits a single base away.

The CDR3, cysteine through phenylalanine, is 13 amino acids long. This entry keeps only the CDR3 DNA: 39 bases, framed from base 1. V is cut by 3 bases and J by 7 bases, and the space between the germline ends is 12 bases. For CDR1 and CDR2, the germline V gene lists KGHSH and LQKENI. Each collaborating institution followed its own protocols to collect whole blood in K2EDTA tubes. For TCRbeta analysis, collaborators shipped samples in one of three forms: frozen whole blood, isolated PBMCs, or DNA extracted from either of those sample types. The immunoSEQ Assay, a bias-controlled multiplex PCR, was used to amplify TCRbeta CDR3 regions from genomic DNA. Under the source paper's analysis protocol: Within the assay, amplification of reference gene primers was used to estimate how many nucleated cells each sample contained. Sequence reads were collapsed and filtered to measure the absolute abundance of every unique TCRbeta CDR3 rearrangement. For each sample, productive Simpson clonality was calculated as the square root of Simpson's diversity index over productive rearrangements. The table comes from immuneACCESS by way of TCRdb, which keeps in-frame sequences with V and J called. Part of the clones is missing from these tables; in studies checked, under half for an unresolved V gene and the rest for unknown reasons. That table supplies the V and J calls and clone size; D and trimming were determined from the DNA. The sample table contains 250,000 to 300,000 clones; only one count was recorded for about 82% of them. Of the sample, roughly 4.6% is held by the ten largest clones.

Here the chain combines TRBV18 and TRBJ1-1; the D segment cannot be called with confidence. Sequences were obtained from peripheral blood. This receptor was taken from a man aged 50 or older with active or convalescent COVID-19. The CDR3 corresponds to CASSPVPRLEAFF. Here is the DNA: TGTGCCAGCTCACCGGTACCCCGACTTGAAGCTTTCTTT.